The 30 T cell receptor beta chains given below trace back to one sample, sequenced in a study of blood T cell repertoires in COVID-19. This table comes from immunoSEQ multiplex PCR, and its TCRdb copy is limited to in-frame clones, with some not included. The data contain 45,000 to 50,000 clones, around 90% of them singletons. Sequencing was done on a sample of peripheral blood. These receptors originate from a man aged 45-60 years with acute or convalescent COVID-19.

The rearrangement uses TRBV19 and TRBJ2-1; tentatively, D is TRBD2 (5 bases). There are 14 residues in the CDR3. Germline loops: CDR1 LNHDA, CDR2 SQIVND (reference sequence). The V end lost 7 bases, the J end lost 7 bases, and 17 bases lay between the germline ends. CDR3 coding DNA: TGTGCCAGTAACCTTGGGAGTTCTTGGAATGAGCAGTTCTTC. Its translation is CASNLGSSWNEQFF.

This chain uses TRBV30 with TRBJ2-5; 7 nucleotides match TRBD2. Germline CDR1 and CDR2: GTSNPN and SVGIG (reference sequence). There are 13 residues in the CDR3. The junction had 7 bases not matched to a gene; V was cut back by 4 bases and J by 5 bases. The CDR3 nucleotides are TGTGCCTGGAAGGGCGGGGGAGCTGAGACCCAGTACTTC. It specifies CAWKGGGAETQYF.

This clone appeared once. The rearrangement joins TRBV14 to TRBJ2-5; 7 bases map to TRBD1. Germline V gene data show CDR1 as SGHDN and CDR2 as FVKESK. This CDR3 region has 15 residues. Germline trimming cut 3 bases from V and 4 bases from J; bases unmatched to any gene: 8. Here the CDR3 DNA reads TGTGCCAGCAGCCAGCTCGACAGGGCCCCAGAGACCCAGTACTTC. It yields the protein CASSQLDRAPETQYF.

This chain links TRBV6-5 with TRBJ1-3; 7 nucleotides agree with TRBD1. The germline gives CDR1 MNHEY, CDR2 SVGAGI. The CDR3 consists of 13 residues. V gave up 6 bases and J gave up 5 bases; unmatched junction bases: 4. The CDR3 region has the DNA TGTGCCAGCAGCACGGGACAGCGAAACACCATATATTTT. Translation gives CASSTGQRNTIYF.

This chain joins TRBV5-1 and TRBJ2-5; 9 bases line up with TRBD1. CDR3 length: 16 amino acids. With V trimmed by 4 bases and J by 5 bases, 12 bases remained unmatched. The V gene's germline CDR1 is SGHRS and CDR2 YFSETQ. The CDR3 sequence: CASSITGTGYRETQYF. Here the CDR3 DNA reads TGCGCCAGCAGCATCACCGGGACAGGGTATCGGGAGACCCAGTACTTC.

A word on this clone: One junction end does not reproduce the germline sequence, and a read error may be involved. The chain uses TRBV13 and TRBJ2-3; 15 bases agree with TRBD2. The CDR3 contains 17 residues. The germline gives CDR1 PRHDT, CDR2 FYEKMQ (reference sequence). The CDR3 sequence is CASSLGTSGGKGDTQYF. The CDR3 bases are TGTGCCAGCAGCCTAGGGACTAGCGGGGGGAAAGGAGATACGCAGTATTTT.

This clone came up once. The chain is built from TRBV2 and TRBJ2-7; no definite D call. The CDR3 contains 13 residues. Germline V gives CDR1 SNHLY, CDR2 FYNNEI. Trimming stripped 6 bases from V and 2 bases from J, with 11 bases between. CDR3 in DNA: TGTGCCAGCAGCCTCAGACTTCCCTACGAGCAGTACTTC. It yields the protein CASSLRLPYEQYF.

V gene TRBV24-1 combines with J gene TRBJ2-6; perhaps TRBD1 as D (6 bases). The germline V gene encodes CDR1 KGHDR and CDR2 SFDVKD. V shed 0 bases and J shed 1 base, with 9 bases lying between them. This CDR3 region has 17 residues. CDR3 loop: CATSDLAQGSGANVLTF. Here the CDR3 DNA reads TGTGCCACCAGTGATTTGGCACAGGGTTCTGGGGCCAACGTCCTGACTTTC.

The V call is TRBV7-2, the J call TRBJ2-5; 10 nucleotides agree with TRBD2. This CDR3 region has 15 residues. J was trimmed by 2 bases and V by 5 bases; bases with no gene match: 5. CDR1 SGHTA and CDR2 FQGNSA come from the germline V gene. For the CDR3, the DNA is TGTGCCAGCAGCAAACGGACTAGCGGACAAGAGACCCAGTACTTC. This codes for CASSKRTSGQETQYF.

V and J are TRBV6-5 and TRBJ2-1; 10 bases map to TRBD2. The germline CDR1 and CDR2 sequences are MNHEY and SVGAGI. The CDR3 contains 16 residues. The trim removed 2 bases at V and 6 bases at J, leaving 7 bases unmatched. CDR3 bases: TGTGCCAGCAGTTACAGCCAAGCGGGAGGGGGCAATGAGCAGTTCTTC. This sequence encodes CASSYSQAGGGNEQFF.

The V call is TRBV10-2, the J call TRBJ2-1; TRBD2 matches at 10 bases. Germline V gene data show CDR1 as WSHSY and CDR2 as SAAADI. The CDR3 runs 13 residues. The J segment lost 8 bases and the V segment lost 6 bases, leaving 4 bases of the junction unmatched. The CDR3 DNA reads as TGCGCCAGCAGCGGGACTAGCGAGTATGAGCAGTTCTTC. Amino acid sequence: CASSGTSEYEQFF.

The V and J genes are TRBV14 and TRBJ2-1; the D gene is possibly TRBD2 (6 bases). The V gene's germline CDR1 is SGHDN and CDR2 FVKESK. Deletions cut 0 bases from V and 3 bases from J, with 9 bases between. The CDR3 runs 15 residues. The CDR3 sequence is CASSQDWRVYNEQFF. CDR3 DNA: TGTGCCAGCAGCCAAGATTGGAGGGTCTACAATGAGCAGTTCTTC.

V usage is TRBV7-2 and J usage is TRBJ1-4; no reliable D call. The V gene lost 2 bases and the J gene lost 8 bases, with 9 bases spanning the gap. CDR1 SGHTA and CDR2 FQGNSA come from the germline V gene. The CDR3 runs 13 residues. CDR3 DNA: TGTGCCAGCAGCTTAACACACAACGAAAAACTGTTTTTT. Protein: CASSLTHNEKLFF. Supplemented by reference TRBV7-2 and TRBJ1-4, the full variable domain reads GAGVSQSPSNKVTEKGKDVELRCDPISGHTALYWYRQSLGQGLEFLIYFQGNSAPDKSGLPSDRFSAERTGGSVSTLTIQRTQQEDSAVYLCASSLTHNEKLFFGSGTQLSVL.

V gene TRBV7-8 combines with J gene TRBJ1-3; D remains unclear. Trimming removed 2 bases at V and 0 bases at J, with 11 bases between. The CDR3 consists of 16 residues. CDR1 SGHVS and CDR2 FQNEAQ come from the germline V gene. The CDR3 loop reads CASSLSDGSSGNTIYF. DNA of the CDR3: TGTGCCAGCAGCTTATCGGACGGGAGCTCTGGAAACACCATATATTTT.

This sequence joins TRBV20-1 and TRBJ1-2; 10 nucleotides agree with TRBD1. This CDR3 contains 11 residues. The V gene end was trimmed by 5 bases and the J gene end by 8 bases; junction bases not matched to a gene: 2. The germline V gene has CDR1 DFQATT and CDR2 SNEGSKA (reference sequence). CDR3 in amino acids: CSAGQGVGYTF. As DNA, the CDR3 is TGCAGTGCTGGACAGGGGGTCGGCTACACCTTC.

This chain links TRBV11-2 with TRBJ2-1; no reliable D call. V lost 0 bases and J lost 11, with 11 bases in between. The CDR3 runs to 13 residues. In germline, CDR1 is SGHAT, CDR2 FQNNGV. CDR3 region: CASSLDPGLKQFF. In DNA form, the CDR3 reads TGTGCCAGCAGCTTAGATCCAGGATTAAAGCAGTTCTTC.

The J gene is TRBJ2-1, the V gene TRBV6-5, with TRBD2 identical over 9 bases. With 4 bases clipped from V and 5 bases from J, the junction kept 9 bases outside the gene matches. Germline CDR1 reads MNHEY; CDR2 reads SVGAGI. The CDR3 loop spans 16 amino acids. This CDR3 is CASSSRFSGSNNEQFF. The CDR3 DNA reads TGTGCCAGCAGTTCCCGGTTTAGCGGGAGTAACAATGAGCAGTTCTTC.

The J gene is TRBJ1-1, the V gene TRBV6-5, with TRBD1 as a possible D gene (6 bases). Germline loops: CDR1 MNHEY, CDR2 SVGAGI. The length of the CDR3 is 13 residues. V shed 7 bases and J shed 1 base, with 10 bases lying between them. Here the CDR3 reads CASKKGQNTEAFF. In DNA form, the CDR3 reads TGTGCCAGCAAGAAGGGACAGAACACTGAAGCTTTCTTT.

The CDR3 DNA reads as TGTGCCACCAGTGATTCCCAGCGGGACACCGGGGAGCTGTTTTTT. The encoded protein is CATSDSQRDTGELFF. This sequence joins TRBV24-1 and TRBJ2-2, with a possible D match to TRBD2 (6 bases). Trimming stripped 2 bases from V and 3 bases from J, with 9 bases between. This CDR3 has 15 residues. Germline values: CDR1 KGHDR, CDR2 SFDVKD.

The chain combines TRBV2 with TRBJ1-2; 8 bases agree with TRBD1. The CDR3 loop spans 13 amino acids. The V segment lost 4 bases and the J segment 8 bases; nucleotides outside the gene matches: 6. Germline CDR1 and CDR2: SNHLY and FYNNEI. CDR3 DNA: TGTGCCAGCAGTGTCGTTGGGACAGGCGGCTACACCTTC. This codes for CASSVVGTGGYTF.

The CDR3 coding sequence is TGCGCCAGCAGCCCTACACAGGGTTCAGTAACTGAAGCTTTCTTT. This sequence encodes CASSPTQGSVTEAFF. The chain carries TRBV5-1 and TRBJ1-1, with a tentative D call TRBD1 (6 bases). Per the germline V gene, CDR1 is SGHRS and CDR2 is YFSETQ. Trimming removed 4 bases from V and 5 bases from J, with 18 bases in between. The CDR3 contains 15 residues.

This sequence joins TRBV15 and TRBJ1-4; perhaps TRBD1 as D (6 bases). CDR3 length equals 16 residues. V was clipped by 0 bases and J by 4 bases, with 12 bases between them. In germline, CDR1 is LNHNV, CDR2 YYDKDF (reference sequence). DNA for the CDR3: TGTGCCACCAGCAGAGATATGAGAGGGGGTAATGAAAAACTGTTTTTT. The encoded protein is CATSRDMRGGNEKLFF.

The J gene is TRBJ1-1, the V gene TRBV4-2; D call uncertain. CDR3 size: 13 residues. V lost 1 base and J lost 4, with 7 bases in between. The germline CDR1 and CDR2 sequences are LGHNA and YNFKEQ. CDR3 in amino acids: CASSQGWSTEAFF. CDR3 in DNA: TGTGCCAGCAGCCAAGGGTGGAGCACTGAAGCTTTCTTT.

The chain carries TRBV24-1 and TRBJ2-7; 8 nucleotides match TRBD1. This CDR3 spans 15 amino acids. J was trimmed by 5 bases and V by 3 bases; bases with no gene match: 8. Germline V gives CDR1 KGHDR, CDR2 SFDVKD. CDR3 nucleotide sequence: TGTGCCACCAGTGATACCGGGACAGGAGGCGACGAGCAGTACTTC. It translates to CATSDTGTGGDEQYF.

J is TRBJ1-2 and V is TRBV4-1, with 7 bases fitting TRBD1. The CDR3 has 14 amino acids. The J segment lost 7 bases and the V segment lost 0 bases, leaving 5 bases of the junction unmatched. Germline V gene lookup returns CDR1 MGHRA and CDR2 YSYEKL. CDR3 nucleotides: TGCGCCAGCAGCCAAGAACAGGGGCTCCTTGGCTACACCTTC. Residues: CASSQEQGLLGYTF.

V usage is TRBV12-3 or TRBV12-4 and J usage is TRBJ1-1; no reliable D call. This CDR3 has 12 residues. Trimming pared 5 bases from V and 4 bases from J, leaving 8 bases between. The CDR3, as DNA: TGTGCCAGCAGTGCCAGCGCCACTGAAGCTTTCTTT. It translates to CASSASATEAFF.

J is TRBJ1-5 and V is TRBV6-5; D is uncertain. The CDR3 has 13 residues. V was pared by 0 bases and J by 6 bases, with 6 bases between. The germline V gene encodes CDR1 MNHEY and CDR2 SVGAGI. CDR3 bases: TGTGCCAGCAGTTACTCGAGGCTTCAGCCCCAGCATTTT. Translated: CASSYSRLQPQHF.

The chain carries TRBV5-1 and TRBJ1-4; weak D call: TRBD1 (6 bases). The CDR3 covers 14 residues. Trimming removed 0 bases at V and 11 bases at J, with 14 bases between. Germline lookup yields CDR1 SGHRS and CDR2 YFSETQ. The CDR3 region is CASSLEPGEMKLFF. The CDR3 DNA reads TGCGCCAGCAGCTTGGAGCCAGGGGAAATGAAACTGTTTTTT.

This clone showed up just once. The chain is built from TRBV29-1 and TRBJ2-1; 11 bases align to TRBD2. Germline V gene lookup returns CDR1 SQVTM and CDR2 ANQGSEA. The CDR3 loop spans 14 amino acids. The V and J ends lost 7 bases and 3 bases, in that order; junction bases with no gene match: 5. CDR3 DNA: TGCAGCGCAATAGCGGGGGGGCACTACAATGAGCAGTTCTTC. This sequence encodes CSAIAGGHYNEQFF.

This rearrangement joins TRBV3-1 (or the pseudogene TRBV3-2) to TRBJ2-3; 11 bases agree with TRBD2. Looked up from germline, CDR1 is LGHDT and CDR2 is YNNKEL (reference sequence). The V and J ends lost 1 base and 6 bases, in that order; junction bases with no gene match: 6. The CDR3 is 16 amino acids. The CDR3: CASSQALAGGGDTQYF. CDR3 coding DNA: TGTGCCAGCAGCCAAGCTCTAGCGGGGGGAGGGGATACGCAGTATTTT.